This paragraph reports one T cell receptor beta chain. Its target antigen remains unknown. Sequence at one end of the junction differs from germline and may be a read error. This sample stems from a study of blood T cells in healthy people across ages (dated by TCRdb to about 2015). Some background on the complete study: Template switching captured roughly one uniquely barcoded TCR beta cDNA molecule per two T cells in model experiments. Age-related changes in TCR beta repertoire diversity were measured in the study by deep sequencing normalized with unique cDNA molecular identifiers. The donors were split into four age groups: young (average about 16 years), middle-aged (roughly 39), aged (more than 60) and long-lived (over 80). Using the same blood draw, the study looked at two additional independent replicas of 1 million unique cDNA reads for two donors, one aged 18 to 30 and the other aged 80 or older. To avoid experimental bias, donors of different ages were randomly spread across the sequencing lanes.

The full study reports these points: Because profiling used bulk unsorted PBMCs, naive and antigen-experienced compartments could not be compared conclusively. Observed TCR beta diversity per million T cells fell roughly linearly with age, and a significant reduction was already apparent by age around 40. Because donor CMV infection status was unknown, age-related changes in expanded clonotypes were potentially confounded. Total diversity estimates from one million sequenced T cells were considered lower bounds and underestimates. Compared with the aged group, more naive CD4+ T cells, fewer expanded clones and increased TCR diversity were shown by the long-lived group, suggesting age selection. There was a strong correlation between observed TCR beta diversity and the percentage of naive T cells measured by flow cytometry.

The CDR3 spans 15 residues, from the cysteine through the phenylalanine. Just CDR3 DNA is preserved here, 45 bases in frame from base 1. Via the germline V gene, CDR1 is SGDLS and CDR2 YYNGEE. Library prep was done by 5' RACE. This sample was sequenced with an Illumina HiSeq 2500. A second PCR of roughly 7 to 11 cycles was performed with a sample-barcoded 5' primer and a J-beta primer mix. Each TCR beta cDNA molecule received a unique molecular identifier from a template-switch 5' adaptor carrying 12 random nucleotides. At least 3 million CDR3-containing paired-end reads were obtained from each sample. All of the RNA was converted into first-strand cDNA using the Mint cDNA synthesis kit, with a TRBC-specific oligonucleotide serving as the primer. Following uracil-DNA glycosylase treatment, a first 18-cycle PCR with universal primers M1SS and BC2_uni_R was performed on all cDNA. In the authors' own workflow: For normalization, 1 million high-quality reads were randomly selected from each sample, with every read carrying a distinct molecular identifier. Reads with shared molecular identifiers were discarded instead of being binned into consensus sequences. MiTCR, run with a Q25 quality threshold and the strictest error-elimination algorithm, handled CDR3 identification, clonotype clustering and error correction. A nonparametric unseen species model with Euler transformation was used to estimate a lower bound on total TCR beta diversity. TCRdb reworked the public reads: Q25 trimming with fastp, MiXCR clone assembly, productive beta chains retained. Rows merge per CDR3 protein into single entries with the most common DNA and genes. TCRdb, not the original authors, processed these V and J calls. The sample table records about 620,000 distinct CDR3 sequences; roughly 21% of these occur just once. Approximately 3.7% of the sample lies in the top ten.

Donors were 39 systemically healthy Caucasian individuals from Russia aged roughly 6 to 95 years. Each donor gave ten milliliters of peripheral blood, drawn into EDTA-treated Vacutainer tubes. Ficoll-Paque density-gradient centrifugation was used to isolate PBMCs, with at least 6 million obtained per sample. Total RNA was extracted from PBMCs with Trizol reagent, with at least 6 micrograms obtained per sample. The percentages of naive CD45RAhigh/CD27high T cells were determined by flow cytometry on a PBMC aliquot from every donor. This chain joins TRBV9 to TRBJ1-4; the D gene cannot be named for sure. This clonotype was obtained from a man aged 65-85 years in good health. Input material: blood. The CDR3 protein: CASSASPAFGEKLLF. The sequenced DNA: TGTGCCAGCAGCGCCTCGCCGGCCTTTGGTGAAAAACTGCTTTTT.